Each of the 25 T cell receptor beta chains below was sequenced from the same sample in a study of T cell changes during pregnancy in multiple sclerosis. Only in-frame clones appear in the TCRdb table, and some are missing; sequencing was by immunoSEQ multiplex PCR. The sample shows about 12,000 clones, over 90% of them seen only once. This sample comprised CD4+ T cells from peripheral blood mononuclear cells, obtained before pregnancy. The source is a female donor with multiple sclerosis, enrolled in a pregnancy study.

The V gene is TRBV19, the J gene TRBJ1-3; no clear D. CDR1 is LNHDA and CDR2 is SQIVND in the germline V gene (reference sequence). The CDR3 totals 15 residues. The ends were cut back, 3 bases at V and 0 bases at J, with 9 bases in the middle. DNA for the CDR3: TGTGCCAGTAGTATGGAGGGAAGCTCTGGAAACACCATATATTTT. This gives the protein CASSMEGSSGNTIYF. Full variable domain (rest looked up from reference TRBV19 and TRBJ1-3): DGGITQSPKYLFRKEGQNVTLSCEQNLNHDAMYWYRQDPGQGLRLIYYSQIVNDFQKGDIAEGYSVSREKKESFPLTVTSAQKNPTAFYLCASSMEGSSGNTIYFGEGSWLTVV.

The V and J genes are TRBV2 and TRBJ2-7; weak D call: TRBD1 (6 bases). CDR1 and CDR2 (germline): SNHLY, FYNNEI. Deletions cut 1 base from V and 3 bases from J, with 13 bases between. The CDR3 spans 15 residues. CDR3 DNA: TGTGCCAGCAGTGAAGGGACAGTGGGGTACTACGAGCAGTACTTC. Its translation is CASSEGTVGYYEQYF.

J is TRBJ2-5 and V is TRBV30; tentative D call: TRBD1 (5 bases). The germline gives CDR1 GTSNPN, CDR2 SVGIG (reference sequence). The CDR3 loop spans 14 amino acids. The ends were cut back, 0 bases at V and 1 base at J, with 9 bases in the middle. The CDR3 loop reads CAWSVHTGQETQYF. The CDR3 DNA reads TGTGCCTGGAGTGTACATACAGGCCAAGAGACCCAGTACTTC. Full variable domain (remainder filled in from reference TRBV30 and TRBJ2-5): SQTIHQWPATLVQPVGSPLSLECTVEGTSNPNLYWYRQAAGRGLQLLFYSVGIGQISSEVPQNLSASRPQDRQFILSSKKLLLSDSGFYLCAWSVHTGQETQYFGPGTRLLVL.

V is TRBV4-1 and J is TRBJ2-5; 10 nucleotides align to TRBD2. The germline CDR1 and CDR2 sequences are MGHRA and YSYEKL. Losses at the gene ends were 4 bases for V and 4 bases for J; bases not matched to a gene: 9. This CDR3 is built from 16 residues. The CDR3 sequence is CASSLAPSGGVETQYF. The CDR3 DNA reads TGCGCCAGCAGCCTAGCCCCTAGCGGGGGTGTAGAGACCCAGTACTTC.

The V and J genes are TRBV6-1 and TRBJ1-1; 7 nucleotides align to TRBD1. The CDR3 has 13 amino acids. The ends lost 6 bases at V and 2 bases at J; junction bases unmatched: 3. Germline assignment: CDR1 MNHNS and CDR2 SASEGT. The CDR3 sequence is CASRDRSNTEAFF. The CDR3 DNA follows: TGTGCCAGCAGGGACAGGTCAAACACTGAAGCTTTCTTT.

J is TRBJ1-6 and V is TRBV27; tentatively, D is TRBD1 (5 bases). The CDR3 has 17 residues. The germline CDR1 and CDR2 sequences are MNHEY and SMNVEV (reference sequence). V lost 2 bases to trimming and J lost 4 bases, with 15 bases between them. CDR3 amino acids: CASSLGIQTEYNSPLHF. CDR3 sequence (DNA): TGTGCCAGCAGTTTAGGAATACAGACAGAATATAATTCACCCCTCCACTTT.

CDR3 amino acids: CATQSSGAFYNEQFF. The DNA of the CDR3 is TGTGCCACCCAATCTAGCGGGGCTTTCTACAATGAGCAGTTCTTC. The chain carries TRBV6-5 and TRBJ2-1; 9 positions match TRBD2. This CDR3 contains 15 residues. Germline CDR1 and CDR2: MNHEY and SVGAGI. With V trimmed by 10 bases and J by 3 bases, 10 bases remained unmatched.

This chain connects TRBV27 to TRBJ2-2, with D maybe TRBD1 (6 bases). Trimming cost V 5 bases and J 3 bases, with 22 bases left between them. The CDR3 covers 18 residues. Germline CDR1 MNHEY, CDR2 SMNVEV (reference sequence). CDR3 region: CASSHKPNRVRYTGELFF. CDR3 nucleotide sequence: TGTGCCAGCAGTCACAAGCCTAACAGGGTGAGGTACACCGGGGAGCTGTTTTTT.

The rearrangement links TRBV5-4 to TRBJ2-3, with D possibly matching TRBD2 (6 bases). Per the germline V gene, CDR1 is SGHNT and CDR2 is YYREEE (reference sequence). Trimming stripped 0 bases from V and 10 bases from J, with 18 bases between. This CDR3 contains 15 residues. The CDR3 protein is CASSLAGTGGSAQYF. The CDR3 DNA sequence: TGTGCCAGCAGCTTGGCCGGGACTGGCGGTTCGGCGCAGTATTTT.

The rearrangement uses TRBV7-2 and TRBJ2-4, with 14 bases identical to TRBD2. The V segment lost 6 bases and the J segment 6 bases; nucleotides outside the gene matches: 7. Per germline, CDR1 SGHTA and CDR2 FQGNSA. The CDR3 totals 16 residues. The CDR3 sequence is CASSRAGTSGGNIQYF. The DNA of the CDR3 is TGTGCCAGCAGTCGAGCCGGGACTAGCGGGGGAAACATTCAGTACTTC.

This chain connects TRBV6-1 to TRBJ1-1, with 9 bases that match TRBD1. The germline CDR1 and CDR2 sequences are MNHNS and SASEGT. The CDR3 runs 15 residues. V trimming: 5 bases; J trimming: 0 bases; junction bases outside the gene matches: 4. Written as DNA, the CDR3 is TGTGCCAGCAGTTTTGGGACAGGGATGAACACTGAAGCTTTCTTT. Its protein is CASSFGTGMNTEAFF.

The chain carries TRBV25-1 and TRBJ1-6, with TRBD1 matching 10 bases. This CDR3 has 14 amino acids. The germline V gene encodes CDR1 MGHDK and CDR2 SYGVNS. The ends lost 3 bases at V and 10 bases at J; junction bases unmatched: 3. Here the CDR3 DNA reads TGTGCCAGCAGTGATGGGACAGGGGTCTCACCCCTCCACTTT. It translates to CASSDGTGVSPLHF. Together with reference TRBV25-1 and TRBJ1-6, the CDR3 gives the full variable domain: EADIYQTPRYLVIGTGKKITLECSQTMGHDKMYWYQQDPGMELHLIHYSYGVNSTEKGDLSSESTVSRIRTEHFPLTLESARPSHTSQYLCASSDGTGVSPLHFGNGTRLTVT.

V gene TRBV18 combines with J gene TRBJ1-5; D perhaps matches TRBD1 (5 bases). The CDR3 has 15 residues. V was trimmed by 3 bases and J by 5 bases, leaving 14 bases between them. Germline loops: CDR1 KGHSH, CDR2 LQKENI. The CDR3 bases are TGTGCCAGCTCACCCCTCGGGGGGGTTGATCAGCCCCAGCATTTT. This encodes CASSPLGGVDQPQHF.

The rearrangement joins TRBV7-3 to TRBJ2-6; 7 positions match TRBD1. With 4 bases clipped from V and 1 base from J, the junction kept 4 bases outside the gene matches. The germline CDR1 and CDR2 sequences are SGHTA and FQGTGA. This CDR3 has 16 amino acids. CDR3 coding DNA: TGTGCCAGCAGCTCGGGACAGCCTTCTGGGGCCAACGTCCTGACTTTC. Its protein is CASSSGQPSGANVLTF.

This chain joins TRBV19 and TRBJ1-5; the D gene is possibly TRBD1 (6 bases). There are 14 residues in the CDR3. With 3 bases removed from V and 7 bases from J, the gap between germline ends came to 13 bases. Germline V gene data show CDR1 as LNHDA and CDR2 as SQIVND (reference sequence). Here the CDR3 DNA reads TGTGCCAGTAGTATTCCAGACAGGCTCCAGCCCCAGCATTTT. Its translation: CASSIPDRLQPQHF.

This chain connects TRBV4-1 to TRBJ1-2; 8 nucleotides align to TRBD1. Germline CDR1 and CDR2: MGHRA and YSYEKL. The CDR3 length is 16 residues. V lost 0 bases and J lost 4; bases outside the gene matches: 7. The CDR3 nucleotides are TGCGCCAGCAGCCAAGAGGCCGGACAGGGAATCTATGGCTACACCTTC. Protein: CASSQEAGQGIYGYTF.

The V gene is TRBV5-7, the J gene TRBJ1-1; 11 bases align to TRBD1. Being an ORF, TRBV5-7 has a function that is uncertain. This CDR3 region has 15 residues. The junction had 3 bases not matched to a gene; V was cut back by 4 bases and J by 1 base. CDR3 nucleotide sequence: TGTGCCAGCAGCATGGGACAGGGGGGGAACACTGAAGCTTTCTTT. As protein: CASSMGQGGNTEAFF.

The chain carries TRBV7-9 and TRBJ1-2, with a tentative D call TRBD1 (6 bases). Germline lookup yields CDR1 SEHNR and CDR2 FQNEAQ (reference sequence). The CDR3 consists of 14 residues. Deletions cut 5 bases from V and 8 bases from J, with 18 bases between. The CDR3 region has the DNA TGTGCCAGCAGCATACTAACAGGGCCGGTCGGCTACACCTTC. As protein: CASSILTGPVGYTF.

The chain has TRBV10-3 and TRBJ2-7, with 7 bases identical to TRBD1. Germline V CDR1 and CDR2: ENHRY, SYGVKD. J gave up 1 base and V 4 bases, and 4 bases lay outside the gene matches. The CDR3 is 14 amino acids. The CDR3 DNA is TGTGCCATCAGTGCCCCAGGGGGATCCTACGAGCAGTACTTC. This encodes CAISAPGGSYEQYF.

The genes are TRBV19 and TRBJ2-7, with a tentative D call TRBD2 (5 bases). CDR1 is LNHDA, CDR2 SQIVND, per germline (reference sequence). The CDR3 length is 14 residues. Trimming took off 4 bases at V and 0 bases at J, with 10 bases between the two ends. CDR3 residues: CASSRAGVSYEQYF. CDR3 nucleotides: TGTGCCAGTAGTAGGGCGGGTGTCTCCTACGAGCAGTACTTC.

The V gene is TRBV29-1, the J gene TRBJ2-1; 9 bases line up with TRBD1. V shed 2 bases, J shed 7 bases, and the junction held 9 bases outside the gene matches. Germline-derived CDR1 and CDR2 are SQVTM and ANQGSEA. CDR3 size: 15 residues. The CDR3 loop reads CSVEPGTGLRNEQFF. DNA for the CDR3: TGCAGCGTTGAACCCGGGACAGGGCTCCGGAATGAGCAGTTCTTC.

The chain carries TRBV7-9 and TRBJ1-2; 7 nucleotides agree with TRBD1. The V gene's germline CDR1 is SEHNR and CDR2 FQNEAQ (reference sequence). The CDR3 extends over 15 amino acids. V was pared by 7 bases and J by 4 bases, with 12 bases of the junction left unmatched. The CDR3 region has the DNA TGTGCCAGCACGGCGGCCACAGGGGCCAGCTATGGCTACACCTTC. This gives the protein CASTAATGASYGYTF.

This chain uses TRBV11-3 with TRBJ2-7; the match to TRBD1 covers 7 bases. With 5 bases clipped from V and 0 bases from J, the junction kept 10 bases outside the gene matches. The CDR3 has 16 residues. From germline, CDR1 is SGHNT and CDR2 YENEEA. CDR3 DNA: TGTGCCAGCAGCCCGTTTGCCGGGACAGTCTCCTACGAGCAGTACTTC. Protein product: CASSPFAGTVSYEQYF.

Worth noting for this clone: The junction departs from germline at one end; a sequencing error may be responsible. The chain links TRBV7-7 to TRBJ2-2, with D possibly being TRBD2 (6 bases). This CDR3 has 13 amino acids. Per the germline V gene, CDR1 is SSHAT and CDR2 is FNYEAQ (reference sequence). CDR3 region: CASSLTGDRELFF. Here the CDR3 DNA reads TGTGCTAGCAGCCTTACGGGGGACCGGGAGCTGTTTTTT.

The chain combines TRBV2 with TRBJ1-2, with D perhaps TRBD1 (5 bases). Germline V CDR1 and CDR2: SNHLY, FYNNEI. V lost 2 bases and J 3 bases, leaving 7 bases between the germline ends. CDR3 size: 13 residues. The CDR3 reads CASSERGDYGYTF. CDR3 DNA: TGTGCCAGCAGTGAACGGGGGGACTATGGCTACACCTTC.